This TCR beta chain was sequenced in a study of T cells in Graves' hyperthyroidism and ophthalmopathy. RNA transcripts served as the template for amplifying TCR beta CDR3 regions. TCR CDR3 underwent first-round RT-PCR with the HTBI primer set. TCRdb ran MiXCR on the multiplex PCR reads and lists one entry per CDR3 protein. The table has more than 300,000 distinct CDR3 sequences, 15% to 20% seen once. This clonotype was counted many times. This CDR3 region has 14 residues. Trimming pared 5 bases from V and 5 bases from J, leaving 12 bases between. Germline V CDR1 and CDR2: SNHLY, FYNNEI. V is TRBV2 and J is TRBJ1-4; D possibly corresponds to TRBD1 (5 bases). The sample was blood. The clonotype originates from a man between 18 and 35 years old with Graves' ophthalmopathy. The DNA of the CDR3 is TGTGCCAGCAGTATCCAGGGTCCCAATGAAAAACTGTTTTTT. Protein: CASSIQGPNEKLFF.